This section outlines one T cell receptor (beta chain) sequence together with its context. Its antigen is still unknown. Here immunoSEQ multiplex PCR was the method, and the copy in TCRdb shows in-frame clones only, minus some. The sample holds hundreds of thousands of clones, around 67% seen once. The data were taken from a study of shared clonotypes between healthy human individuals. V lost 1 base to trimming and J lost 7 bases; unmatched junction nucleotides: 6. This CDR3 has 14 residues. Looked up from germline, CDR1 is SEHNR and CDR2 is FQNEAQ (reference sequence). Both subsets, CD45RA+ naive and CD45RA-negative memory, were split from the CD4+ cells. Study-wide results and limits: Generally, naive subsets (rather than memory subsets) showed larger estimated richness.

V and J are TRBV7-9 and TRBJ1-2; 7 nucleotides match TRBD1. The clonotype comes from a man aged 25-40 years in good health. The sequenced material came from memory CD4+ T cells sorted from blood. The subset is: CD45RA-negative fraction. CDR3 nucleotides: TGTGCCAGCAGCTTAGAGACAGGGCGGTTTGGCTACACCTTC. It is translated as CASSLETGRFGYTF.